This is a list of T cell receptor beta chains from one sample in a study of naive and memory T cell subsets. A single record per CDR3 protein comes from TCRdb applying MiXCR to the UMI-ligation and nested PCR reads. The sample lists 98,000 or so distinct CDR3 sequences; around 13% were seen once. Source material: naive CD8+ T cells from blood. These receptors originate from a human donor in good health. The CDR3 runs from the conserved cysteine through the conserved F or W. The D gene is left open where the match is weak. Part of the rows lack a size; the others show once, few, many or a class for expanded clones.

TRBD1	many	TRBV30	TRBJ1-5	CAWSQGANQPQHF	TGTGCCTGGAGTCAGGGGGCTAATCAGCCCCAGCATTTT
.	.	TRBV19	TRBJ2-1	CASSIILENEQFF	TGTGCCAGTAGTATAATATTAGAAAATGAGCAGTTCTTC
.	.	TRBV7-8	TRBJ2-7	CASSLADAAPQNYEQYF	TGTGCCAGCAGCTTAGCAGATGCGGCCCCACAGAACTACGAGCAGTACTTC
.	.	TRBV5-8	TRBJ1-5	CASRGLGYSNQPQHF	TGTGCCAGCAGGGGGCTGGGGTATAGCAATCAGCCCCAGCATTTT
.	many	TRBV3-1	TRBJ2-5	CASSPERAQETQYF	TGTGCCAGCAGCCCGGAGCGGGCCCAAGAGACCCAGTACTTC
.	.	TRBV13	TRBJ2-7	CASSLAPDANYEQYF	TGTGCCAGCAGCTTAGCGCCGGACGCGAACTACGAGCAGTACTTC
TRBD1	many	TRBV12-3/TRBV12-4	TRBJ2-1	CASSPTFILAQGQIYNEQFF	TGTGCCAGCAGCCCAACGTTCATCCTGGCACAGGGACAGATTTACAATGAGCAGTTCTTC
.	.	TRBV6-1	TRBJ2-5	CASSVPGVIQETQYF	TGTGCCAGCAGTGTCCCGGGGGTGATCCAAGAGACCCAGTACTTC
.	many	TRBV7-2	TRBJ1-1	CASSLQGGEAFF	TGTGCCAGCAGCTTGCAGGGCGGGGAAGCTTTCTTT
.	.	TRBV3-1	TRBJ2-7	CASSQVTNYEQYF	TGTGCCAGCAGCCAAGTGACTAACTACGAGCAGTACTTC
TRBD1	many	TRBV29-1	TRBJ1-2	CSVDLRDRANYGYTF	TGCAGCGTTGATCTAAGGGACAGAGCTAACTATGGCTACACCTTC
TRBD2	.	TRBV7-9	TRBJ2-3	CASSLLAGGQDTQYF	TGTGCCAGCAGCTTACTCGCGGGGGGGCAAGATACGCAGTATTTT
.	.	TRBV2	TRBJ1-1	CASLARTAFEAFF	TGTGCCAGCTTAGCCAGGACTGCTTTTGAAGCTTTCTTT
.	.	TRBV11-2	TRBJ2-2	CASSFGPGRYTGELFF	TGTGCCAGCAGCTTTGGGCCCGGCAGATACACCGGGGAGCTGTTTTTT
.	.	TRBV9	TRBJ2-7	CASSVGGMGGYEQYF	TGTGCCAGCAGCGTAGGGGGGATGGGTGGCTACGAGCAGTACTTC
.	few	TRBV12-3/TRBV12-4	TRBJ1-4	CASSLGGRVEKLFF	TGTGCCAGCAGTTTAGGGGGACGGGTTGAAAAACTGTTTTTT
.	many	TRBV11-3	TRBJ2-5	CASSPRDQETQYF	TGTGCCAGCAGCCCACGGGACCAAGAGACCCAGTACTTC
.	.	TRBV11-3	TRBJ2-7	CASSDTSDYEQYF	TGTGCCAGCAGCGACACATCGGACTACGAGCAGTACTTC
TRBD2	once	TRBV14	TRBJ2-1	CASSPPGLASNEQFF	TGTGCCAGCAGCCCCCCGGGACTAGCTTCCAATGAGCAGTTCTTC
.	.	TRBV7-6	TRBJ2-3	CASSSPLDRTDTQYF	TGTGCCAGCAGCTCCCCGTTAGATCGCACAGATACGCAGTATTTT
.	many	TRBV12-3/TRBV12-4	TRBJ2-3	CASSSSTKTSDTQYF	TGTGCCAGCAGTTCCTCTACCAAGACTTCAGATACGCAGTATTTT
.	.	TRBV7-9	TRBJ2-1	CASSPTGTGANEQFF	TGTGCCAGCAGCCCCACCGGGACGGGAGCAAATGAGCAGTTCTTC
.	many	TRBV24-1	TRBJ2-1	CATSDYSSSYNEQFF	TGTGCCACCAGTGATTACTCCAGCTCCTACAATGAGCAGTTCTTC
.	many	TRBV4-2	TRBJ2-1	CASSQVGEQFF	TGTGCCAGCAGCCAAGTAGGTGAGCAGTTCTTC
TRBD1	few	TRBV7-9	TRBJ1-2	CASSPTQGANGYTF	TGTGCCAGCAGCCCGACGCAGGGGGCTAATGGCTACACCTTC
.	.	TRBV4-2	TRBJ2-1	CASSQGPPANEQFF	TGTGCCAGCAGCCAAGGCCCCCCAGCCAATGAGCAGTTCTTC
TRBD2	.	TRBV24-1	TRBJ2-3	CATSEASGGLLGTDTQYF	TGTGCCACCAGTGAGGCTAGCGGGGGGCTCCTTGGCACAGATACGCAGTATTTT
TRBD1	.	TRBV4-2	TRBJ1-6	CASSQEAGGNSPLHF	TGTGCCAGCAGCCAAGAGGCAGGGGGGAATTCACCCCTCCACTTT
.	many	TRBV20-1	TRBJ1-6	CSAPRASSGNSPLHF	TGCAGTGCTCCCCGGGCGTCTAGCGGTAATTCACCCCTCCACTTT
.	few	TRBV7-9	TRBJ1-4	CASSRAGQPNEKLFF	TGTGCCAGCAGCAGGGCCGGACAACCTAATGAAAAACTGTTTTTT
.	few	TRBV7-6	TRBJ2-7	CASSEGAEGHYEQYF	TGTGCCAGCAGCGAAGGTGCCGAAGGTCACTACGAGCAGTACTTC
.	.	TRBV19	TRBJ1-5	CASSMIEGLGDQPQHF	TGTGCCAGTAGTATGATCGAGGGGCTCGGGGATCAGCCCCAGCATTTT
TRBD1	few	TRBV6-4	TRBJ1-1	CASRPGQASTEAFF	TGTGCCAGCAGACCGGGACAGGCTTCAACTGAAGCTTTCTTT
TRBD1	few	TRBV7-7	TRBJ1-4	CASSGTGGEPERNEKLFF	TGTGCTAGCAGCGGGACAGGGGGAGAACCAGAACGAAATGAAAAACTGTTTTTT
.	many	TRBV30	TRBJ1-6	CAAFAGSLHF	TGTGCCGCCTTCGCGGGATCCCTCCACTTT
TRBD2	many	TRBV7-6	TRBJ2-1	CASSTSTSGGAHEQFF	TGTGCCAGCAGCACCTCCACTAGCGGGGGGGCACATGAGCAGTTCTTC
.	.	TRBV24-1	TRBJ2-5	CATRAAGQETQYF	TGTGCCACCCGCGCCGCGGGGCAAGAGACCCAGTACTTC
.	.	TRBV5-1	TRBJ2-7	CASSLLPYEQYF	TGCGCCAGCAGCTTATTACCCTACGAGCAGTACTTC
.	.	TRBV7-9	TRBJ2-7	CASSEPVGEQYF	TGTGCCAGCAGCGAACCGGTTGGCGAGCAGTACTTC
.	few	TRBV7-6	TRBJ2-5	CASSLRAAEAQYF	TGTGCCAGCAGCCTGCGGGCAGCTGAGGCCCAGTACTTC
TRBD1	.	TRBV9	TRBJ1-1	CASSVVAGGFTEAFF	TGTGCCAGCAGCGTAGTAGCAGGGGGATTCACTGAAGCTTTCTTT
.	many	TRBV24-1	TRBJ1-1	CATSESGNTEAFF	TGTGCCACCAGTGAGTCAGGGAACACTGAAGCTTTCTTT
.	.	TRBV27	TRBJ1-1	CASSLSRGPYEAFF	TGTGCCAGCAGTTTATCCCGGGGACCCTATGAAGCTTTCTTT
.	few	TRBV28	TRBJ2-2	CASTRGDSNTGELFF	TGTGCCAGCACCCGGGGAGACAGTAACACCGGGGAGCTGTTTTTT
.	.	TRBV7-2	TRBJ2-5	CASSLDAGLVKTQYF	TGTGCCAGCAGCTTAGATGCAGGTCTGGTTAAGACCCAGTACTTC
.	few	TRBV6-5	TRBJ2-7	CASSPLGPYEQYF	TGTGCCAGCAGTCCCCTCGGGCCCTACGAGCAGTACTTC